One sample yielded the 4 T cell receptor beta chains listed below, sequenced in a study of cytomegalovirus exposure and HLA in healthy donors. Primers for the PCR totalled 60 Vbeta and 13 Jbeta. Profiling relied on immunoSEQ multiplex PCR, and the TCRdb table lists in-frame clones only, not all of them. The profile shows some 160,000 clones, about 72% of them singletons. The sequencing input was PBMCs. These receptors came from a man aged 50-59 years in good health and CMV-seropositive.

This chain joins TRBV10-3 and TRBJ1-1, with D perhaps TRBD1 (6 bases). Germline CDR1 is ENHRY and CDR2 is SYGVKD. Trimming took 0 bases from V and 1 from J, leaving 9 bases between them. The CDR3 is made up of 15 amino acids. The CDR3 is CAISESGRGNTEAFF. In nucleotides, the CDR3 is TGTGCCATCAGTGAGTCAGGCAGGGGGAACACTGAAGCTTTCTTT.

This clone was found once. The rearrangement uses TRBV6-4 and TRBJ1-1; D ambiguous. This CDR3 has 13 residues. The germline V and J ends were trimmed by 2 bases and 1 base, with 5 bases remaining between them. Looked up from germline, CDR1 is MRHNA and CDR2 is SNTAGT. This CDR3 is CASSDRRNTEAFF. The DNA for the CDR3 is TGTGCCAGCAGTGACCGTCGGAACACTGAAGCTTTCTTT.

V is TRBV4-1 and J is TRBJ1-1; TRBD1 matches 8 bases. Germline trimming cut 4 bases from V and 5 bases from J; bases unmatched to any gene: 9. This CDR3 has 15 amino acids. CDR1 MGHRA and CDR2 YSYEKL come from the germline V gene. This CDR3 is CASSPGTGKLTEAFF. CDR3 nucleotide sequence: TGCGCCAGCAGCCCAGGGACAGGAAAATTAACTGAAGCTTTCTTT.

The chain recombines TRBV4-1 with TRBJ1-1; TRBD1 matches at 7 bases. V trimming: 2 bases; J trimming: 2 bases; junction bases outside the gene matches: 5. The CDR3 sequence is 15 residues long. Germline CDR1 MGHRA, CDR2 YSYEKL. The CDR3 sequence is CASSQTTGANTEAFF. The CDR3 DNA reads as TGCGCCAGCAGCCAAACTACAGGGGCTAACACTGAAGCTTTCTTT.